This entry describes one TCR beta chain. Its antigen has not been determined. The input lacks base qualities; no much larger clone sits a single base away. This record comes from a study of CD4+ T cells in melanoma (dated by TCRdb to between 2021 and 2023). About the full investigation: Neoantigen-specific CD4+ T cells in human melanoma were what the study investigated. Findings and caveats that apply to the study as a whole: Neoantigen-specific CD4+ T cells in melanoma were reported to have a range of differentiation states. Neoantigen-specific CD4+ T cells were reported to be correlated with the function of CD8+ T cells, macrophages and B cells.

Patients with melanoma were used as donors. Libraries were made using the immunoSEQ multiplex PCR assay. TCRdb took over this immuneACCESS table, retaining in-frame rearrangements with V and J assigned. Such tables are incomplete; in checked studies, under half of the missing clones stem from an unresolved V gene, and the remainder is unexplained. This sample has about 140,000 clones in its table, and about 93% of those were observed once. About 1.5% of the sample goes to the ten largest clones. Germline trimming: 5 bases from V, 8 bases from J; junction bases outside gene matches: 9. The CDR3, cysteine through phenylalanine, is 15 amino acids long. Kept here is only the CDR3 DNA, which spans 45 bases and is read in frame from base 1. CDR1 and CDR2 are read off the germline V gene as SGHTA and FQGNSA.

The sequence joins TRBV7-2 to TRBJ2-2, with TRBD1 matching 9 junction bases. This clonotype was obtained from a human donor with melanoma. The DNA sequence is as follows: TGTGCCAGCAGCACGAAACAGGGGGCAGGAGGGGAGCTGTTTTTT. The resulting protein is CASSTKQGAGGELFF. Extended through the reference TRBV7-2 and TRBJ2-2 proteins, this CDR3 yields the full variable domain: GAGVSQSPSNKVTEKGKDVELRCDPISGHTALYWYRQSLGQGLEFLIYFQGNSAPDKSGLPSDRFSAERTGGSVSTLTIQRTQQEDSAVYLCASSTKQGAGGELFFGEGSRLTVL.